This T cell receptor beta chain was recorded in a study of cytomegalovirus exposure and HLA in healthy donors. Germline V gene sequence: CDR1 MDHEN, CDR2 SYDVKM. The trim removed 6 bases at V and 4 bases at J, leaving 2 bases unmatched. The CDR3 runs 12 residues. PCR amplification relied on 60 Vbeta primers (plus 13 Jbeta primers). Libraries were prepared by immunoSEQ multiplex PCR; TCRdb keeps only in-frame clonotypes and omits some of them. In the table there are about 170,000 clones, about 82% of which are singletons. The sequence came from a woman in her forties or fifties in good health and CMV-seropositive. Sequencing was performed on PBMCs. V usage is TRBV28 and J usage is TRBJ1-2; 7 positions agree with TRBD1. CDR3 in amino acids: CASRPGGYGYTF. The CDR3 region has the DNA TGTGCCAGCAGGCCAGGGGGCTATGGCTACACCTTC.